The 5 T cell receptor beta chains below were found in one sample sequenced in a study of identical twins. MiXCR, applied by TCRdb to the 5' RACE reads, yields one record per CDR3 protein. The sample shows 200,000 to 250,000 distinct CDR3 sequences, 12% of them seen only once. These same data were also listed under a study on yellow fever vaccine responses in identical twins.

Sequencing was done on a sample of memory (CD45RO+) T cells sorted from blood. The receptors here all came from a woman aged 18-35 years in good health.

The chain has TRBV7-6 and TRBJ2-1; 8 bases are a match to TRBD1. The CDR3 length is 18 residues. V trimming: 3 bases; J trimming: 5 bases; junction bases outside the gene matches: 15. Germline CDR1 and CDR2: SGHVS and FNYEAQ. The CDR3 DNA sequence: TGTGCCAGCAGCTTCGGCTATTCAGGGGGCAACCCGGACAATGAGCAGTTCTTC. This translates into CASSFGYSGGNPDNEQFF.

This sequence joins TRBV20-1 and TRBJ2-3, with 13 bases that match TRBD2. Germline lookup yields CDR1 DFQATT and CDR2 SNEGSKA (reference sequence). CDR3 length equals 15 residues. J gave up 4 bases and V 3 bases, and 4 bases lay outside the gene matches. DNA for the CDR3: TGCAGTGCTAGTACTAGCGGGGGGGCCCCAGATACGCAGTATTTT. Amino acid sequence: CSASTSGGAPDTQYF.

The chain employs TRBV11-2 and TRBJ2-1; TRBD2 matches at 13 bases. Trimming cost V 5 bases and J 9 bases; bases outside gene matches: 4. Germline CDR1 and CDR2: SGHAT and FQNNGV. The CDR3 is made up of 14 amino acids. CDR3 nucleotide sequence: TGTGCCAGCAGCATGGGGACTAGCGGGACTGAGCAGTTCTTC. This translates into CASSMGTSGTEQFF.

In its sample, this clonotype was seen a few times. The chain has TRBV9 and TRBJ1-1; maybe TRBD1 (5 bases). The CDR3 covers 13 residues. V lost 4 bases to trimming and J lost 1 base, with 8 bases between them. Germline V lookup: CDR1 SGDLS, CDR2 YYNGEE. The DNA for the CDR3 is TGTGCCAGCAGCCCCGGGACGAACACTGAAGCTTTCTTT. Translation gives CASSPGTNTEAFF.

This clonotype was seen a handful of times. This rearrangement joins TRBV18 to TRBJ2-1; D uncertain. V was pared by 3 bases and J by 7 bases, with 7 bases between. This CDR3 has 12 amino acids. In germline, CDR1 is KGHSH, CDR2 LQKENI. CDR3 amino acids: CASSPTQNEQFF. The DNA for the CDR3 is TGTGCCAGCTCACCGACACAAAATGAGCAGTTCTTC.